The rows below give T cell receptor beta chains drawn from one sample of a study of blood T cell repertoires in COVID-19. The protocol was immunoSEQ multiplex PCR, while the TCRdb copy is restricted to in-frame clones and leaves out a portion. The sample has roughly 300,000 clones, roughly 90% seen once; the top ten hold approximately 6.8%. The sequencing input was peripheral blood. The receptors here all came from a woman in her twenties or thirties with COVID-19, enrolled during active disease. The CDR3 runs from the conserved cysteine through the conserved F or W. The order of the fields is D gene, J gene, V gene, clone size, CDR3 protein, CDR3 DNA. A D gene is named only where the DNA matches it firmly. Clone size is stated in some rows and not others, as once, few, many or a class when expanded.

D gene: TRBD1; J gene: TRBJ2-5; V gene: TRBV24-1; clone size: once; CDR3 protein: CATSDSGQGPQETQYF; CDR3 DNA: TGTGCCACCAGTGATTCAGGACAGGGGCCCCAAGAGACCCAGTACTTC
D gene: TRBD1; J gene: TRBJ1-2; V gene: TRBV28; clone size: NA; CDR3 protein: CASSITGGPAGYGYTF; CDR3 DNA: TGTGCCAGCAGTATTACAGGGGGGCCGGCGGGCTATGGCTACACCTTC
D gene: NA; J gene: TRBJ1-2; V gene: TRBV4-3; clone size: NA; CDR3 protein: CASSQVSRRGGYTF; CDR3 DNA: TGCGCCAGCAGCCAAGTTTCGAGGAGAGGAGGCTACACCTTC
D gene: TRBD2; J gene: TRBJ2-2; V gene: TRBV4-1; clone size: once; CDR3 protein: CASSQWERLAAGELFF; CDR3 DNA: TGCGCCAGCAGCCAGTGGGAGAGACTAGCGGCCGGGGAGCTGTTTTTT
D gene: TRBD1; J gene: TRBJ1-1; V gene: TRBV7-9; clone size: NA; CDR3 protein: CASSLRQGGTEAFF; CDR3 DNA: TGTGCCAGCAGCTTAAGACAGGGGGGGACTGAAGCTTTCTTT
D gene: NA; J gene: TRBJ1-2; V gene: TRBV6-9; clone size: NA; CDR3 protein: CASRTLYGYTF; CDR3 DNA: TGTGCCAGCAGAACTTTATATGGCTACACCTTC
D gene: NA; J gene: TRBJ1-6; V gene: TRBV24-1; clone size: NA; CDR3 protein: CATSRAASSPLHF; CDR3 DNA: TGTGCCACCAGTCGCGCGGCGAGTTCACCCCTCCACTTT
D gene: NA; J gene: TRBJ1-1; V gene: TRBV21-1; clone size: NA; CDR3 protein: CASSRETGPLNTEAFF; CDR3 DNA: TGTGCCAGCAGTAGGGAGACAGGGCCTTTGAACACTGAAGCTTTCTTT
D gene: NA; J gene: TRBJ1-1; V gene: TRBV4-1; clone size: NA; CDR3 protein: CASSQDRGTEAFF; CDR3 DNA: TGCGCCAGCAGCCAAGATAGGGGGACTGAAGCTTTCTTT
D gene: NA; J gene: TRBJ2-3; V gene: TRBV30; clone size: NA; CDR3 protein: CAWSGGDTQYF; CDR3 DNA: TGTGCCTGGAGTGGCGGGGATACGCAGTATTTT
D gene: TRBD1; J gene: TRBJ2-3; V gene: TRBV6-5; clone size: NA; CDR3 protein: CASTLDRAGTDTQYF; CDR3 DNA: TGTGCCAGCACCCTCGACAGGGCCGGAACAGATACGCAGTATTTT
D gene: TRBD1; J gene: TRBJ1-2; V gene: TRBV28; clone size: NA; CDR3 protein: CASSLWGTGSNYGYTF; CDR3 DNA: TGTGCCAGCAGTTTATGGGGGACAGGGTCGAACTATGGCTACACCTTC
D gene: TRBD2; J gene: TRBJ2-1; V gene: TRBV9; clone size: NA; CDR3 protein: CASSVTGTSGRVGYNEQFF; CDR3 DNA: TGTGCCAGCAGCGTGACCGGGACTAGCGGGAGAGTCGGGTACAATGAGCAGTTCTTC
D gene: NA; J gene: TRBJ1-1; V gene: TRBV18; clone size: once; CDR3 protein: CASSDGQNTEAFF; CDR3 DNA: TGTGCCAGCTCCGACGGACAGAACACTGAAGCTTTCTTT
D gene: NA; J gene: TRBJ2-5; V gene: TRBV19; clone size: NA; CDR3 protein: CASMGQQETQYF; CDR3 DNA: TGTGCCAGTATGGGCCAGCAAGAGACCCAGTACTTC
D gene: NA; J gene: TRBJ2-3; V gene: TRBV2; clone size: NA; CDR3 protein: CASSGGGSTDTQYF; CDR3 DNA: TGTGCCAGCAGTGGGGGCGGAAGCACAGATACGCAGTATTTT
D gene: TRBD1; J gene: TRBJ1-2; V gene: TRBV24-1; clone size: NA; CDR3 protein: CATSAEGQVFGYTF; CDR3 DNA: TGTGCCACCAGCGCGGAGGGACAGGTCTTTGGCTACACCTTC
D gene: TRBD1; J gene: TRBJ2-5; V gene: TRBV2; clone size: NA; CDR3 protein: CASGGRQGRQETQYF; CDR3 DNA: TGTGCCAGCGGGGGCCGACAGGGAAGACAAGAGACCCAGTACTTC
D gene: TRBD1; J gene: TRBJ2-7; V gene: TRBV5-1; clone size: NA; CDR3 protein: CASSRSQGQNEQYF; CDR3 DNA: TGCGCCAGCAGCAGGTCACAGGGACAGAACGAGCAGTACTTC
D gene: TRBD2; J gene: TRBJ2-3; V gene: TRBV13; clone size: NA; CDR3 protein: CASSLATSGGPGGTQYF; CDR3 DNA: TGTGCCAGCAGCTTAGCGACTAGCGGGGGGCCGGGAGGTACGCAGTATTTT
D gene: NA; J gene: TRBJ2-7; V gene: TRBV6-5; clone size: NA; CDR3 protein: CASSYSYSYEQYF; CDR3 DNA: TGTGCCAGCAGTTATTCCTACTCCTACGAGCAGTACTTC
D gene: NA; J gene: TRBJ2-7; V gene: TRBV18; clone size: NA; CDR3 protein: CASSPRDTYYEQYF; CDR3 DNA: TGTGCCAGCTCACCGAGGGACACCTACTACGAGCAGTACTTC
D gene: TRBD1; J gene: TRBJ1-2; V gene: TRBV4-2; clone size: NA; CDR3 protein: CASSQDAGQGVYGYTF; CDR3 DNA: TGTGCCAGCAGCCAAGATGCGGGACAGGGAGTATATGGCTACACCTTC
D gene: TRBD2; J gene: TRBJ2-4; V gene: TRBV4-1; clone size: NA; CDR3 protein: CASSSGLAGGLAKNIQYF; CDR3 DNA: TGCGCCAGCAGCTCAGGACTAGCGGGGGGGCTGGCCAAAAACATTCAGTACTTC